This TCR beta chain was retrieved from a study of blood T cell repertoires in COVID-19. After removal of 3 bases from V and 13 bases from J, the junction contained 4 bases not matched to a gene. The CDR3 runs to 13 residues. Germline V CDR1 and CDR2: PRHDT, FYEKMQ (reference sequence). Method: immunoSEQ multiplex PCR; TCRdb's copy keeps in-frame clones and lacks some. The data show about 320,000 clones, roughly 89% seen once. The chain is built from TRBV13 and TRBJ1-6, with 9 bases that match TRBD1. The source is a woman younger than 30 who had recovered from COVID-19. Sequencing was carried out using PBMCs or T cells enriched from blood (not recorded which). CDR3 sequence: CASSFGQGRPLHF. As DNA, the CDR3 is TGTGCCAGCAGCTTTGGACAGGGGAGGCCCCTCCACTTT. The whole variable domain, filled in from reference TRBV13 and TRBJ1-6, reads AAGVIQSPRHLIKEKRETATLKCYPIPRHDTVYWYQQGPGQDPQFLISFYEKMQSDKGSIPDRFSAQQFSDYHSELNMSSLELGDSALYFCASSFGQGRPLHFGNGTRLTVT.